The 24 T cell receptor beta chains presented below share a single source sample, sequenced in a study of T cells after yellow fever vaccination. TCRdb ran MiXCR on the 5' RACE reads and lists one entry per CDR3 protein. The data hold about 580,000 distinct CDR3 sequences, with 17% observed a single time. Sequencing used PBMCs, obtained 4 to 5 days after the first yellow fever vaccination. These receptors were taken from a man aged 18-30 years who received the YFV17D yellow fever vaccine.

This clonotype was picked up a small number of times. The rearrangement links TRBV18 to TRBJ2-1, with 9 nucleotides matching TRBD2. Germline CDR1 reads KGHSH; CDR2 reads LQKENI. V lost 2 bases, J lost 7 bases, and 6 bases stayed unmatched. The CDR3 runs 15 residues. Here the CDR3 DNA reads TGTGCCAGCTCACCATCCCTAGCGGGGCATAATGAGCAGTTCTTC. Its translation is CASSPSLAGHNEQFF.

This clonotype was detected only a few times. The chain joins TRBV4-1 to TRBJ2-1; TRBD1 aligns across 7 bases. The length of the CDR3 is 17 residues. Germline CDR1 reads MGHRA; CDR2 reads YSYEKL. With 4 bases clipped from V and 2 bases from J, the junction kept 11 bases outside the gene matches. The CDR3 nucleotides read TGCGCCAGCAGCCCCAAACCACAGGGGTCCCCCTACAATGAGCAGTTCTTC. It encodes CASSPKPQGSPYNEQFF.

This clonotype was observed a few times. In DNA form, the CDR3 reads TGTGCCAGCAGCTCAACCGGGACTAGCGGGGCAGGCAATGAGCAGTTCTTC. This gives the protein CASSSTGTSGAGNEQFF. This chain joins TRBV7-3 and TRBJ2-1, with 13 bases matching TRBD2. With V trimmed by 4 bases and J by 6 bases, 9 bases remained unmatched. The CDR3 has 17 amino acids. Germline lookup yields CDR1 SGHTA and CDR2 FQGTGA.

The chain joins TRBV21-1 to TRBJ2-7; no check of the table's D call, TRBD2, against the DNA was made. TRBV21-1 is a recognized pseudogene. The CDR3 is 19 residues long. CDR3 region: CASSLRLHLPGQAIYEQYV. The DNA of the CDR3 is TGTGCCAGCAGCCTCCGCCTCCATTTACCGGGACAAGCTATCTACGAGCAGTACGTC.

This clonotype was counted at least ten times. This sequence joins TRBV6-2 or TRBV6-3 and TRBJ1-5; D possibly corresponds to TRBD1 (5 bases). Trimming cost V 2 bases and J 3 bases, with 11 bases left between them. The CDR3 spans 15 residues. Germline CDR1 reads MNHEY; CDR2 reads SVGEGT. DNA of the CDR3: TGTGCCAGCAGTTACGAGGGGTTGAACAATCAGCCCCAGCATTTT. Protein sequence: CASSYEGLNNQPQHF.

This clonotype was seen a few times. The rearrangement uses TRBV25-1 and TRBJ2-1; TRBD2 is a possible D gene (6 bases). CDR1 and CDR2 from the germline V gene are MGHDK and SYGVNS. Trimming left V 9 bases short and J 6 bases short, with 18 bases between. The CDR3 length is 14 residues. CDR3 bases: TGTGCCAGTAAAACGGGACTCAATTTCAATGAGCAGTTCTTC. Protein: CASKTGLNFNEQFF.

The chain employs TRBV9 and TRBJ2-3; D is perhaps TRBD1 (6 bases). The CDR3 covers 13 residues. V lost 3 bases to trimming and J lost 6 bases, with 11 bases between them. Per germline, CDR1 SGDLS and CDR2 YYNGEE. The CDR3 DNA follows: TGTGCCAGCAGCGAAACAGGGTCCGATACGCAGTATTTT. Its protein product is CASSETGSDTQYF.

The chain is built from TRBV9 and TRBJ2-2, with D possibly TRBD2 on 6 matching bases. This CDR3 is 15 amino acids long. V gave up 0 bases and J gave up 5 bases, with 11 bases separating them. Germline V gene lookup returns CDR1 SGDLS and CDR2 YYNGEE. CDR3 amino acids: CASSVEGRLTGELFF. The DNA for the CDR3 is TGTGCCAGCAGCGTAGAAGGGAGGTTAACCGGGGAGCTGTTTTTT. The complete variable domain, with remaining parts taken from reference TRBV9 and TRBJ2-2, reads DSGVTQTPKHLITATGQRVTLRCSPRSGDLSVYWYQQSLDQGLQFLIQYYNGEERAKGNILERFSAQQFPDLHSELNLSSLELGDSALYFCASSVEGRLTGELFFGEGSRLTVL.

This clonotype showed up just a few times. Mismatch with germline at one junction end may stem from a read error. J is TRBJ2-1 and V is TRBV5-1; maybe TRBD2 (7 bases). From germline, CDR1 is SGHRS and CDR2 YFSETQ. This CDR3 spans 13 amino acids. CDR3 amino acids: CASSLRKGGKTLF. CDR3 nucleotides: TGCGCCAGCAGCTTGAGGAAGGGGGGGAAGACGCTCTTC.

Only a few counts were recorded for this clonotype. The CDR3 DNA follows: TGTGCCAGCACCCCGGGGGCGAACACTGAAGCTTTCTTT. It encodes CASTPGANTEAFF. This chain connects TRBV12-3 or TRBV12-4 to TRBJ1-1; D may be TRBD1 (6 bases). CDR3 size: 13 residues. Trimming left V 7 bases short and J 1 base short, with 10 bases between.

The chain carries TRBV9 and TRBJ1-2, with TRBD1 identical over 8 bases. CDR1 and CDR2 (germline): SGDLS, YYNGEE. Unmatched junction bases numbered 11, after V lost 3 bases and J lost 4 bases. This CDR3 region has 16 residues. CDR3: CASSAGQGAYGYGYTF. CDR3 sequence (DNA): TGTGCCAGCAGCGCAGGACAGGGCGCGTACGGCTATGGCTACACCTTC.

The rearrangement links TRBV20-1 to TRBJ2-1; 9 bases are a match to TRBD2. The germline gives CDR1 DFQATT, CDR2 SNEGSKA (reference sequence). The length of the CDR3 is 14 residues. Losses at the gene ends were 5 bases for V and 8 bases for J; bases not matched to a gene: 10. The CDR3 DNA is TGCAGTGCTTGCGGGGGGGCCGATGGCGATGAGCAGTTCTTC. Encoded protein: CSACGGADGDEQFF.

The chain is built from TRBV7-9 and TRBJ2-7; D gene ambiguous. V gave up 1 base and J gave up 0 bases, with 10 bases separating them. Germline CDR1 SEHNR, CDR2 FQNEAQ (reference sequence). The CDR3 consists of 15 residues. The chain's CDR3 is CASSLEGSSSYEQYF. The CDR3 DNA sequence: TGTGCCAGCAGCTTAGAAGGCTCGAGCTCCTACGAGCAGTACTTC.

This clonotype occurred a few times. For the CDR3, the DNA is TGCAGTGCTAGCCCCGGGGGCAGCTACGAGCAGTACTTC. Its protein product is CSASPGGSYEQYF. The rearrangement joins TRBV20-1 to TRBJ2-7, with D perhaps being TRBD1 or TRBD2 (6 bases each). V lost 3 bases to trimming and J lost 3 bases, with 12 bases between them. There are 13 residues in the CDR3. In germline, CDR1 is DFQATT, CDR2 SNEGSKA (reference sequence).

This clonotype was counted a few times. The chain combines TRBV6-5 with TRBJ2-1, with D perhaps being TRBD1 or TRBD2 (5 bases each). This CDR3 spans 16 amino acids. The V gene lost 0 bases and the J gene lost 6 bases, with 15 bases spanning the gap. Looked up from germline, CDR1 is MNHEY and CDR2 is SVGAGI. The chain's CDR3 is CASSYSKHPGLNEQFF. CDR3 sequence (DNA): TGTGCCAGCAGTTACTCGAAACACCCGGGGCTCAATGAGCAGTTCTTC.

This clonotype was recorded a few times. The rearrangement joins TRBV20-1 to TRBJ1-1, with a possible D match to TRBD1 (5 bases). Germline loops: CDR1 DFQATT, CDR2 SNEGSKA (reference sequence). The CDR3 runs to 15 residues. Trimming cost V 5 bases and J 1 base, with 17 bases left between them. The CDR3 sequence is CSADSPRGGNTEAFF. The CDR3 DNA follows: TGCAGTGCTGATAGCCCCCGGGGGGGGAACACTGAAGCTTTCTTT.

The V gene is TRBV5-1, the J gene TRBJ2-6; no reliable D call. Germline V lookup: CDR1 SGHRS, CDR2 YFSETQ. V dropped 2 bases and J dropped 0 bases, with 6 bases sitting between them. This CDR3 has 15 residues. As DNA, the CDR3 is TGCGCCAGCAGCTTCCACGACTCTGGGGCCAACGTCCTGACTTTC. This encodes CASSFHDSGANVLTF.

The chain employs TRBV6-6 and TRBJ2-5; D is ambiguous. The germline gives CDR1 MNHNY, CDR2 SVGAGI (reference sequence). This CDR3 region has 12 residues. The germline V and J ends were trimmed by 7 bases and 5 bases, with 11 bases remaining between them. This CDR3 is CASTLPSETQYF. CDR3 nucleotide sequence: TGTGCCAGCACCTTGCCCTCGGAGACCCAGTACTTC.

The V and J genes are TRBV5-5 and TRBJ2-2, with a weak D call TRBD2 (6 bases). The germline V and J ends were trimmed by 7 bases and 1 base, with 17 bases remaining between them. Per germline, CDR1 SGHKS and CDR2 YYEKEE (reference sequence). The length of the CDR3 is 16 residues. CDR3 coding DNA: TGTGCCAGCTCCCCGGCCGGGGACTTGAACACCGGGGAGCTGTTTTTT. Translation: CASSPAGDLNTGELFF.

This clonotype has only a few counts. This chain joins TRBV7-9 and TRBJ2-7; no clear D gene. This CDR3 comprises 12 residues. The ends were cut back, 5 bases at V and 6 bases at J, with 11 bases in the middle. Germline lookup yields CDR1 SEHNR and CDR2 FQNEAQ (reference sequence). This chain's CDR3 is CASSIPNGEQYF. As DNA, the CDR3 is TGTGCCAGCAGCATCCCAAACGGCGAGCAGTACTTC.

A note on this clonotype: A read error may be the cause here, since a much bigger clone is one base away. The chain carries TRBV7-6 and TRBJ1-1, with D perhaps TRBD1 (5 bases). The CDR3 consists of 13 residues. The germline CDR1 and CDR2 sequences are SGHVS and FNYEAQ. The CDR3 bases are TGTGCCAGCAGCTCGACAGTGAACTCTGAAGCTTTCTTT. Its translation: CASSSTVNSEAFF.

This clonotype was detected a few times. The V call is TRBV6-1, the J call TRBJ1-1; D not resolved. The CDR3 sequence is 13 residues long. Germline CDR1 is MNHNS and CDR2 is SASEGT. V lost 3 bases and J 3 bases, leaving 8 bases between the germline ends. The CDR3 reads CASSEVEYTEAFF. Written as DNA, the CDR3 is TGTGCCAGCAGTGAGGTTGAGTACACTGAAGCTTTCTTT.

This clonotype was observed a single time. The chain combines TRBV29-1 with TRBJ1-3; D possibly corresponds to TRBD1 (5 bases). With 6 bases removed from V and 0 bases from J, the gap between germline ends came to 6 bases. Germline CDR1 SQVTM, CDR2 ANQGSEA. This CDR3 spans 12 amino acids. The CDR3 nucleotides read TGCAGCGTGACAGACTCTGGAAACACCATATATTTT. Translated, it gives CSVTDSGNTIYF.

There are a few counts of this clonotype. The chain is built from TRBV7-6 and TRBJ2-5; D is possibly TRBD1 or TRBD2 (6 bases each). V was trimmed by 0 bases and J by 4 bases, leaving 15 bases between them. The CDR3 runs to 16 residues. CDR1 and CDR2 from the germline V gene are SGHVS and FNYEAQ. The CDR3: CASSLAAGTWGETQYF. In DNA form, the CDR3 reads TGTGCCAGCAGCTTAGCGGCGGGGACATGGGGAGAGACCCAGTACTTC.